The next 24 T cell receptor beta chains were all read from a single sample in a study of neurological immune-mediated disorders. MiXCR, run by TCRdb on the 5' RACE reads, gives a single entry per CDR3 protein. The table has under 80,000 distinct CDR3 sequences, about 14% seen once. Material for sequencing was PBMCs. Source of these receptors: a woman aged 45-59 years in good health.

This clonotype has just a few counts. V gene TRBV20-1 combines with J gene TRBJ2-2; D possibly corresponds to TRBD1 (6 bases). Looked up from germline, CDR1 is DFQATT and CDR2 is SNEGSKA (reference sequence). With 2 bases removed from V and 5 bases from J, the gap between germline ends came to 12 bases. The CDR3 runs 14 residues. The CDR3 is CSARPGTPTGELFF. In DNA form, the CDR3 reads TGCAGTGCTAGACCCGGGACACCAACCGGGGAGCTGTTTTTT.

This clonotype has ten or more counts. This chain links TRBV12-3 or TRBV12-4 with TRBJ2-3; D tentatively fits TRBD1 or TRBD2 (6 bases each). The CDR3 contains 14 residues. Trimming stripped 7 bases from V and 6 bases from J, with 17 bases between. The CDR3 DNA reads as TGTGCCAGCACCCTTTATTGGGGGGCCGATACGCAGTATTTT. The encoded protein is CASTLYWGADTQYF.

The chain couples TRBV7-9 to TRBJ2-4; perhaps TRBD2 as D (5 bases). This CDR3 spans 14 amino acids. Per germline, CDR1 SEHNR and CDR2 FQNEAQ (reference sequence). V was clipped by 1 base and J by 8 bases, with 12 bases between them. CDR3 nucleotides: TGTGCCAGCAGCTTAGGAGCGGCATCGGACATTCAGTACTTC. Its protein product is CASSLGAASDIQYF.

This clonotype was picked up many times. This chain joins TRBV5-8 and TRBJ1-1; 7 bases align to TRBD1. V lost 4 bases, J lost 5 bases, and 8 bases stayed unmatched. In germline, CDR1 is SGHTS, CDR2 YDEGEE. CDR3 length: 14 residues. CDR3 residues: CASSPRRGGTEAFF. The CDR3 bases are TGTGCCAGCAGCCCGCGCAGGGGGGGAACTGAAGCTTTCTTT. The full variable domain, rest sourced from reference TRBV5-8 and TRBJ1-1, is EAGVTQSPTHLIKTRGQQATLRCSPISGHTSVYWYQQALGLGLQFLLWYDEGEERNRGNFPPRFSGRQFPNYSSELNVNALELEDSALYLCASSPRRGGTEAFFGQGTRLTVV.

The chain joins TRBV5-6 to TRBJ2-5; D may be TRBD1 or TRBD2 (6 bases each). Germline CDR1 SGHDT, CDR2 YYEEEE. V was trimmed by 7 bases and J by 4 bases, leaving 17 bases between them. CDR3 length: 14 residues. CDR3 region: CASGSRGQGETQYF. In DNA form, the CDR3 reads TGTGCCAGCGGCAGCCGGGGGCAGGGAGAGACCCAGTACTTC.

This clonotype was detected many times. This sequence joins TRBV18 and TRBJ2-1; no reliable D call. This CDR3 region has 14 residues. Trimming shortened V by 8 bases and J by 5 bases, and 16 bases separated the two germline ends. Germline CDR1 and CDR2: KGHSH and LQKENI. CDR3 DNA sequence: TGTGCCAGCGCCCTCCTGGGTGGCGACAATGAGCAGTTCTTC. It codes for CASALLGGDNEQFF.

This clonotype occurred many times. This sequence joins TRBV27 and TRBJ1-2, with 12 positions matching TRBD1. V shed 8 bases, J shed 4 bases, and the junction held 2 bases outside the gene matches. In germline, CDR1 is MNHEY, CDR2 SMNVEV (reference sequence). The length of the CDR3 is 13 residues. The DNA for the CDR3 is TGTGCCAGCGGGACAGGGGGCATCTATGGCTACACCTTC. Its protein is CASGTGGIYGYTF.

This clonotype was seen at least ten times. The genes are TRBV5-1 and TRBJ2-7, with TRBD1 as a possible D gene (6 bases). In germline, CDR1 is SGHRS, CDR2 YFSETQ. V was trimmed by 2 bases and J by 5 bases, leaving 20 bases between them. The CDR3 is 16 amino acids. In DNA, the CDR3 is TGCGCCAGCAGCTTTATCAGGGGTGGGAGATTCGACGAGCAGTACTTC. This translates into CASSFIRGGRFDEQYF.

In this sample, this clonotype turned up many times. This CDR3 reads CASSEQGAGTNEKLFF. The DNA for the CDR3 is TGCGCCAGCAGCGAACAGGGGGCCGGAACTAATGAAAAACTGTTTTTT. The rearrangement joins TRBV5-1 to TRBJ1-4; the match to TRBD1 covers 9 bases. V dropped 4 bases and J dropped 1; count of bases not matched to a gene: 5. Germline CDR1 is SGHRS and CDR2 is YFSETQ. The CDR3 length is 16 residues.

This clonotype was recorded many times. This chain joins TRBV5-1 and TRBJ2-1, with 7 bases matching TRBD2. The CDR3 has 16 amino acids. V shed 1 base, J shed 4 bases, and the junction held 8 bases outside the gene matches. CDR1 is SGHRS, CDR2 YFSETQ, per germline. DNA for the CDR3: TGCGCCAGCAGCTTGCTTCGCGGGGGAGAGTACAATGAGCAGTTCTTC. Translated, it gives CASSLLRGGEYNEQFF.

The chain is built from TRBV5-1 and TRBJ1-2, with 7 bases fitting TRBD1. V shed 0 bases and J 8 bases; nucleotides not matched to a gene: 4. The germline V gene encodes CDR1 SGHRS and CDR2 YFSETQ. The CDR3 sequence is 13 residues long. CDR3 amino acids: CASSLGQGVGYTF. In DNA, the CDR3 is TGCGCCAGCAGCTTGGGACAGGGAGTAGGCTACACCTTC.

This rearrangement joins TRBV30 to TRBJ2-2; D unresolved. Germline V gene sequence: CDR1 GTSNPN, CDR2 SVGIG (reference sequence). The CDR3 consists of 12 residues. V lost 4 bases, J lost 7 bases, and 10 bases lay in between. The CDR3 loop is CAWTVQVGELFF. CDR3 bases: TGTGCCTGGACAGTCCAGGTCGGGGAGCTGTTTTTT.

This clonotype appeared many times. The rearrangement joins TRBV5-1 to TRBJ2-2; 11 nucleotides agree with TRBD2. The length of the CDR3 is 16 residues. V lost 4 bases and J lost 7; bases outside the gene matches: 9. From germline, CDR1 is SGHRS and CDR2 YFSETQ. The CDR3 reads CASSLGTSGTSGELFF. CDR3 nucleotide sequence: TGCGCCAGCAGCCTAGGGACTAGCGGTACGAGCGGGGAGCTGTTTTTT. Full variable domain (missing parts from reference TRBV5-1 and TRBJ2-2): KAGVTQTPRYLIKTRGQQVTLSCSPISGHRSVSWYQQTPGQGLQFLFEYFSETQRNKGNFPGRFSGRQFSNSRSEMNVSTLELGDSALYLCASSLGTSGTSGELFFGEGSRLTVL.

This clonotype has a count of ten or more. The chain's CDR3 is CASSQGFRDYPFQYF. CDR3 DNA: TGCGCCAGCAGCCAAGGATTCCGGGACTACCCATTCCAGTACTTC. The gene calls are TRBV4-1 and TRBJ2-5; 7 nucleotides line up with TRBD2. V lost 1 base and J lost 10; bases outside the gene matches: 12. This CDR3 contains 15 residues. Germline CDR1 reads MGHRA; CDR2 reads YSYEKL.

This clonotype was observed many times. This chain's CDR3 is CATLLGGAWGEQYF. The CDR3 DNA sequence: TGTGCCACCCTTCTGGGCGGGGCGTGGGGGGAGCAGTACTTC. The chain has TRBV28 and TRBJ2-7; tentative D call: TRBD2 (6 bases). Germline lookup yields CDR1 MDHEN and CDR2 SYDVKM. Trimming cost V 10 bases and J 7 bases, with 23 bases left between them. The CDR3 covers 14 residues.

This clonotype has ten or more counts. The chain couples TRBV10-3 to TRBJ2-5; TRBD2 matches 11 bases. The CDR3 loop spans 16 amino acids. Trimming took 3 bases from V and 4 from J; bases not matched to a gene: 7. Germline CDR1 reads ENHRY; CDR2 reads SYGVKD. The CDR3 sequence is CAISDLAGGGGETQYF. In DNA form, the CDR3 reads TGTGCCATCAGTGACCTAGCGGGAGGAGGAGGAGAGACCCAGTACTTC.

This clonotype was picked up many times. V and J are TRBV7-9 and TRBJ2-3; D remains unclear. Germline values: CDR1 SEHNR, CDR2 FQNEAQ (reference sequence). Trimming pared 5 bases from V and 4 bases from J, leaving 7 bases between. The CDR3 length is 12 residues. CDR3 bases: TGTGCCAGCAGCAGAACTTCAGATACGCAGTATTTT. Amino acids: CASSRTSDTQYF.

This clonotype has a count of ten or more. This chain connects TRBV20-1 to TRBJ1-2; D gene uncertain. V lost 6 bases and J lost 4, with 12 bases in between. CDR1 and CDR2 (germline): DFQATT, SNEGSKA (reference sequence). This CDR3 is 12 amino acids long. The CDR3 DNA reads TGCAGTGCCCCTTCGATCTTCTATGGCTACACCTTC. It codes for CSAPSIFYGYTF.

This clonotype was counted many times. The chain has TRBV20-1 and TRBJ2-1; 7 bases align to TRBD2. In germline, CDR1 is DFQATT, CDR2 SNEGSKA (reference sequence). After removal of 1 base from V and 2 bases from J, the junction contained 2 bases not matched to a gene. CDR3 length: 14 residues. Here the CDR3 DNA reads TGCAGTGCTAGAGTGGCGGGAGCCTACAATGAGCAGTTCTTC. This codes for CSARVAGAYNEQFF.

This clonotype was detected many times. The rearrangement links TRBV11-3 to TRBJ2-7, with 8 bases identical to TRBD1. The length of the CDR3 is 12 residues. Germline CDR1 and CDR2: SGHNT and YENEEA. V gave up 5 bases and J gave up 12 bases; unmatched junction bases: 9. CDR3 DNA: TGTGCCAGCAGCCAACCGGGACAGGAACTGTACTTC. Translated: CASSQPGQELYF.

In its sample, this clonotype was seen many times. V is TRBV18 and J is TRBJ2-2; tentative D call: TRBD2 (5 bases). The CDR3 is 14 amino acids. V lost 3 bases and J 7 bases, leaving 12 bases between the germline ends. Germline lookup yields CDR1 KGHSH and CDR2 LQKENI. For the CDR3, the DNA is TGTGCCAGCTCACCTAGCGCCGGCGACGGGGAGCTGTTTTTT. Translated, it gives CASSPSAGDGELFF.

This clonotype was observed many times. V gene TRBV5-1 combines with J gene TRBJ2-1, with 11 bases lining up with TRBD2. CDR3 length equals 16 residues. With 0 bases clipped from V and 6 bases from J, the junction kept 5 bases outside the gene matches. In germline, CDR1 is SGHRS, CDR2 YFSETQ. The CDR3 spells CASSLESLAGGNEQFF. The CDR3, as DNA: TGCGCCAGCAGCTTGGAGAGTCTAGCGGGGGGCAATGAGCAGTTCTTC.

This clonotype was counted only a few times. The chain uses TRBV20-1 and TRBJ2-1; no clear D. CDR3 length equals 15 residues. Trimming removed 1 base from V and 5 bases from J, with 15 bases in between. Per germline, CDR1 DFQATT and CDR2 SNEGSKA (reference sequence). CDR3 DNA sequence: TGCAGTGCTAGAGGGTTTTTTAACACGAACAATGAGCAGTTCTTC. Its translation is CSARGFFNTNNEQFF.

In the case of this clonotype: A read error may explain this, as a much larger clone is one base away. This sequence joins TRBV5-1 and TRBJ2-3, with a tentative D call TRBD2 (6 bases). The V gene's germline CDR1 is SGHRS and CDR2 YFSETQ. The CDR3 has 15 amino acids. V was pared by 4 bases and J by 0 bases, with 12 bases between. The DNA for the CDR3 is TGCGCCAGCAGCGCATCTAGCGAGAGCACAGATACGCAGTATTTT. Its translation is CASSASSESTDTQYF. The full variable domain, rest sourced from reference TRBV5-1 and TRBJ2-3, is KAGVTQTPRYLIKTRGQQVTLSCSPISGHRSVSWYQQTPGQGLQFLFEYFSETQRNKGNFPGRFSGRQFSNSRSEMNVSTLELGDSALYLCASSASSESTDTQYFGPGTRLTVL.